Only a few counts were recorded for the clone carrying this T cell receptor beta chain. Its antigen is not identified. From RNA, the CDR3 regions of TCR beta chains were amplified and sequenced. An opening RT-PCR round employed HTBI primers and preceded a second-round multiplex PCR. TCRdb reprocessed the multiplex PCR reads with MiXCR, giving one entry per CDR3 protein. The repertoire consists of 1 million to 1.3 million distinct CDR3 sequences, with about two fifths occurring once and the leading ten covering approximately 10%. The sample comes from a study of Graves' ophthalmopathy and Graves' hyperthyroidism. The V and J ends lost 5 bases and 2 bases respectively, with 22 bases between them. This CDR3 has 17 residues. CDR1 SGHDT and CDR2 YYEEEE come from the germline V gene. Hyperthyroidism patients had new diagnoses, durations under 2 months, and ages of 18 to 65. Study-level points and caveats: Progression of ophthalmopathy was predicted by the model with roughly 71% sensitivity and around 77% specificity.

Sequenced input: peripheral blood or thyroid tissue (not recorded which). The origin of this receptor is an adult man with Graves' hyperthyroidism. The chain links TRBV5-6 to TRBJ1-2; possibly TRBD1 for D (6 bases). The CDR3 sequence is CASSTIGQSQSNYGYTF. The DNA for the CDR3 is TGTGCCAGCAGTACAATCGGACAGTCACAATCAAACTATGGCTACACCTTC.